This T cell receptor (beta chain) emerged from a study of CD8 T cells in ankylosing spondylitis (dated by TCRdb to the late 2010s). At the level of the whole study: To find TCR variants linked to disease, the study profiled T cell receptor beta repertoires in ankylosing spondylitis patients and healthy donors. The whole study cohort included 85 to 120 healthy donors and around 24 ankylosing spondylitis patients. Peripheral blood was sampled, and synovial fluid was also collected from ankylosing spondylitis patients. Findings and caveats that apply to the study as a whole: According to the report, matched synovial fluid samples from ankylosing spondylitis patients were significantly enriched for the disease-linked clones. In peripheral blood, the disease-linked clones were found at relatively low frequencies and had a CD8+ phenotype. Some of the motif variants had been reported before in the synovial fluid and blood of reactive arthritis patients, a finding that suggests common disease-initiation mechanisms. A TCR beta motif made up of several highly homologous amino acid variants appeared to be characteristic of blood from ankylosing spondylitis patients.

From the cysteine up to the phenylalanine, the CDR3 has a length of 12 residues. The DNA shown is the 36-base CDR3, in frame from base 1. At the junction V is shortened by 6 bases and J by 9 bases, with 9 bases in between. Sequenced on an Illumina HiSeq 2500. Quantitative 5'-RACE with molecular barcodes was the method used to prepare the TCR beta libraries. On the authors' methods: To identify disease-linked TCR variants, a new computational method was used, one built on a probabilistic model of VDJ rearrangement. The raw public reads went through TCRdb reprocessing: fastp at Q25, MiXCR clone calling, in-frame beta chains kept. Rows with one shared CDR3 protein collapse into an entry with the most common genes and DNA. What appears here as the V and J calls and clone size reflects TCRdb's work, not the paper's. The sample table holds 220,000 or so distinct CDR3 sequences, of which about 11% were seen once. In total, the top ten clones hold about a fifth of the sample.

A remark on this clonotype: This clone's antigen is unknown. Base-call qualities are not available, and no considerably larger clone is one nucleotide away.

Material for sequencing was blood, either unsorted or a sorted T cell fraction (not recorded which). In this chain, TRBV12-3 or TRBV12-4 is recombined with TRBJ1-6, with the identity of the D gene unclear. The source of this sequence is a male donor with ankylosing spondylitis or in good health (not recorded which). The DNA sequence is given as TGTGCCAGCAGCCGCCTGAGTTCACCCCTCCACTTT. The resulting protein is CASSRLSSPLHF.